Shown below are 6 T cell receptor beta chains from a single sample sequenced in a study of Ad26.COV2.S vaccination and SARS-CoV-2 variants. Treatment reported: 15 to 20 received Ad26.COV2.S at low or high dose, single or two shots; about 5 received placebo; per-sample allocation not given. The samples date from day 63 after the first vaccine or placebo injection. TCRdb's copy holds only in-frame clones and misses some; the assay was immunoSEQ multiplex PCR. The sample holds about 440,000 clones, less than 95% seen once. This material consisted of peripheral blood, taken in a trial of Ad26.COV2.S vaccine versus placebo. The receptors here all came from a person between 18 and 65 years old who received the Ad26.COV2.S COVID-19 vaccine or a placebo.

The CDR3 DNA reads as TGTGCCAGCAGTCGACCGACAGGGCTCTACGAGCAGTACTTC. Its translation: CASSRPTGLYEQYF. The gene calls are TRBV28 and TRBJ2-7, with 7 bases aligning to TRBD1. From germline, CDR1 is MDHEN and CDR2 SYDVKM. Trimming took 5 bases from V and 3 from J; bases not matched to a gene: 7. The CDR3 covers 14 residues.

This rearrangement joins TRBV20-1 to TRBJ2-5; 7 nucleotides match TRBD2. This CDR3 is built from 11 residues. CDR1 DFQATT and CDR2 SNEGSKA come from the germline V gene (reference sequence). The V segment lost 3 bases and the J segment 8 bases; nucleotides outside the gene matches: 3. The CDR3 nucleotides read TGCAGTGCTAGTCCTAGCGGCACCCAGTACTTC. Translation gives CSASPSGTQYF.

This chain uses TRBV2 with TRBJ2-3; D gene unclear. The CDR3 is made up of 12 amino acids. Per the germline V gene, CDR1 is SNHLY and CDR2 is FYNNEI. The germline V and J ends were trimmed by 6 bases and 7 bases, with 11 bases remaining between them. The CDR3, as DNA: TGTGCCAGCAGCCCGGACCAGAATACGCAGTATTTT. This codes for CASSPDQNTQYF.

The CDR3 nucleotides are TGTGCCACCAGCAGAGAAGACCATAACACCGGGGAGCTGTTTTTT. It specifies CATSREDHNTGELFF. V and J are TRBV15 and TRBJ2-2, with D unresolved. V was clipped by 0 bases and J by 2 bases, with 7 bases between them. Germline loops: CDR1 LNHNV, CDR2 YYDKDF (reference sequence). The CDR3 has 15 residues.

This chain links TRBV28 with TRBJ2-3; perhaps TRBD2 as D (6 bases). CDR1 is MDHEN, CDR2 SYDVKM, per germline. V was clipped by 4 bases and J by 1 base, with 9 bases between them. CDR3 size: 14 residues. The CDR3, as DNA: TGTGCCAGCAGTTACGGGAGTGGCACAGATACGCAGTATTTT. It specifies CASSYGSGTDTQYF.

V gene TRBV4-3 combines with J gene TRBJ2-3; D might be TRBD1 (6 bases). Trimming shortened V by 1 base and J by 2 bases, and 10 bases separated the two germline ends. There are 15 residues in the CDR3. The germline CDR1 and CDR2 sequences are LGHNA and YSLEER. The DNA of the CDR3 is TGCGCCAGCAGCCAAGTGACAGGCCTCACAGATACGCAGTATTTT. This encodes CASSQVTGLTDTQYF.